The rows below give T cell receptor beta chains drawn from one sample of a study of PD-1 blockade in classical Hodgkin lymphoma. Sequencing was performed with immunoSEQ multiplex PCR; in TCRdb, only in-frame clones are kept and a portion is missing. The sample carries 15,000 to 25,000 clones, around 81% recorded once. Sequenced sample: CD4+ T cells from blood. These TCRs come from a human donor with classical Hodgkin lymphoma. Both conserved end residues are part of each CDR3. A D gene is named only where the DNA matches it firmly. The listing skips clone size in some rows; elsewhere it reads once, few, many or a size class.

. | once | TRBJ1-1 | TRBV5-6 | TGTGCCAGCAGCCCCAGAGATGCCTGGCAGAGAAATAAGAACACTGAAGCTTTCTTT | CASSPRDAWQRNKNTEAFF
. | . | TRBJ2-3 | TRBV28 | TGTGCCAGCAGTTCAGGCCTGACGGTTACAGATACGCAGTATTTT | CASSSGLTVTDTQYF
TRBD1 | few | TRBJ1-1 | TRBV11-2 | TGTGCCAGCAGCACGGGACAGGGCTCCACTGAAGCTTTCTTT | CASSTGQGSTEAFF
. | . | TRBJ2-5 | TRBV19 | TGTGCCAGTGCGCCTGCAGGGGAAGAGACCCAGTACTTC | CASAPAGEETQYF
. | . | TRBJ1-3 | TRBV18 | TGTGCCAGCTCACCGGGGGGCTCTGGAAACACCATATATTTT | CASSPGGSGNTIYF
. | once | TRBJ1-4 | TRBV19 | TGTGCCAGTAGTATAGGAGCTTTGGTAAATGAAAAACTGTTTTTT | CASSIGALVNEKLFF
. | once | TRBJ1-5 | TRBV11-2 | TGTGCCAGCAGCTTCTCGGGAATCAATCAGCCCCAGCATTTT | CASSFSGINQPQHF
. | . | TRBJ2-1 | TRBV13 | TGTGCCAGCAGCTCGAACAATGAGCAGTTCTTC | CASSSNNEQFF
. | . | TRBJ1-2 | TRBV6-4 | TGTGCCAGCAGTGAACAAGGTGGGGGCTATGGCTACACCTTC | CASSEQGGGYGYTF
. | . | TRBJ1-2 | TRBV6-6 | TGTGCCAGCAGTGACTCGGGGGGCTACACCTTC | CASSDSGGYTF
TRBD1 | . | TRBJ2-1 | TRBV5-6 | TGTGCCAGCATCTACCGGGACAGACCCTACAATGAGCAGTTCTTC | CASIYRDRPYNEQFF
. | . | TRBJ2-7 | TRBV14 | TGTGCCAGCAGCCGATGGGACGAGCAGTACTTC | CASSRWDEQYF
TRBD2 | . | TRBJ2-3 | TRBV27 | TGTGCCAGCAGTTTGCGGGAGGGCCCTCCAGATACGCAGTATTTT | CASSLREGPPDTQYF
. | once | TRBJ2-2 | TRBV19 | TGTGCCAGTAGTATATCTCGGAGGCACGGGGAGCTGTTTTTT | CASSISRRHGELFF
TRBD2 | . | TRBJ2-2 | TRBV6-5 | TGTGCCAGCAGTAGACTAGCGGGGTTCACCGGGGAGCTGTTTTTT | CASSRLAGFTGELFF
. | . | TRBJ2-5 | TRBV5-4 | TGTGCCAGCAGCGGTACAGGGTTAAGACCTGAAGAGACCCAGTACTTC | CASSGTGLRPEETQYF
TRBD1 | . | TRBJ2-7 | TRBV27 | TGTGCCAGCAGTTTCCGGACAGGGATAATCTACGAGCAGTACTTC | CASSFRTGIIYEQYF
. | . | TRBJ2-7 | TRBV7-8 | TGTGCCAGCAGCCCCCTGGGTGTGGGGCCCTACGAGCAGTACTTC | CASSPLGVGPYEQYF
. | once | TRBJ2-3 | TRBV15 | TGTGCCACCAGCAGAGATGTGGCAGGAAAAGATACGCAGTATTTT | CATSRDVAGKDTQYF
. | . | TRBJ2-1 | TRBV5-1 | TGCGCCAGCAGCTTGGGAGGGCCCTACAATGAGCAGTTCTTC | CASSLGGPYNEQFF
TRBD1 | . | TRBJ1-2 | TRBV19 | TGTGCCACTACCCAAACAGGGGGCGCGGGGGGCTACACCTTC | CATTQTGGAGGYTF
. | . | TRBJ1-1 | TRBV7-2 | TGTGCCAGCAGCTTTGGGGGCCTGGGCACTGAAGCTTTCTTT | CASSFGGLGTEAFF
. | . | TRBJ1-5 | TRBV7-2 | TGTGCCAGCGGGATCCTAGTAGACCAGCCCCAGCATTTT | CASGILVDQPQHF
. | few | TRBJ1-5 | TRBV2 | TGTGCCAGCAACAGAGGAGACGTCAATCAGCCCCAGCATTTT | CASNRGDVNQPQHF
. | . | TRBJ2-2 | TRBV5-1 | TGCGCCAGCAGCTTGGCCACCGGGAACCCAGAGGCCGGGGAGCTGTTTTTT | CASSLATGNPEAGELFF
TRBD1 | . | TRBJ1-5 | TRBV28 | TGTGCCAGCAAGGGGGCAAACAACCAGCCCCAGCATTTT | CASKGANNQPQHF
. | few | TRBJ1-1 | TRBV5-4 | TGTGCCAGCAGCTTAAGGAGGAACACTGAAGCTTTCTTT | CASSLRRNTEAFF
. | . | TRBJ1-2 | TRBV25-1 | TGTGCCAGCAGTTTCGGGGCGAGGGGCTACACCTTC | CASSFGARGYTF
. | . | TRBJ2-7 | TRBV2 | TGTGCCAGCAGTGATAACAGCTACGAGCAGTACTTC | CASSDNSYEQYF
. | few | TRBJ2-7 | TRBV2 | TGTGCCAGCAGTGAGAGCTTGGAGCAGTACTTC | CASSESLEQYF
TRBD1 | . | TRBJ2-3 | TRBV11-3 | TGTGCCAGCAGCTGGGACAGGGTGACTCCGCAGTATTTT | CASSWDRVTPQYF
. | . | TRBJ1-2 | TRBV5-1 | TGCGCCAGCAGCTTGGGTGACGCTAACTATGGCTACACCTTC | CASSLGDANYGYTF
. | . | TRBJ1-4 | TRBV18 | TGTGCCAGCTCACAGGCCGCGCTGGGGGGTGAAAAACTGTTTTTT | CASSQAALGGEKLFF
TRBD1 | . | TRBJ2-1 | TRBV19 | TGTGCCAGTAGCGGGACAGTGAGTGAGCAGTTCTTC | CASSGTVSEQFF
. | once | TRBJ2-2 | TRBV18 | TGTGCCAGCTCATCAAATACAGGTCGGACCGGGGAGCTGTTTTTT | CASSSNTGRTGELFF
. | . | TRBJ1-5 | TRBV13 | TGTGCCAGCAGCCTTCGTCCTAGATTTCAGCCCCAGCATTTT | CASSLRPRFQPQHF
. | . | TRBJ1-4 | TRBV21-1 | TGTGCCAGCAGCAAGATTATTTTGGAAAAACTGTTTTTT | CASSKIILEKLFF
. | once | TRBJ2-2 | TRBV6-6 | TGTGCCGTCGGAGCCAACACCGGGGAGCTGTTTTTT | CAVGANTGELFF
. | . | TRBJ2-3 | TRBV6-4 | TGTGCCAGCAGTACGGAGTGGGGCACAGATACGCAGTATTTT | CASSTEWGTDTQYF
. | . | TRBJ2-5 | TRBV4-2 | TGTGCCAGCAGCCAAGACTGGCAGGGCAGTGGACAGTACTTC | CASSQDWQGSGQYF
. | . | TRBJ2-5 | TRBV28 | TGTGCCAGCGAGGGGGAATTCGGGACCCCACCAGGGCAGTACTTC | CASEGEFGTPPGQYF
TRBD1 | . | TRBJ2-7 | TRBV19 | TGTGCCAGTAGTATAGGGGACAGGGTTTTAAGCGAGCAGTACTTC | CASSIGDRVLSEQYF
TRBD2 | once | TRBJ2-5 | TRBV13 | TGTGCCAGCAGCTTGTTAGCGGGAGGAGGGACCCAGTACTTC | CASSLLAGGGTQYF
. | . | TRBJ1-3 | TRBV7-9 | TGTGCCAGCAGCTTAGGGGGCGCAGGAAACACCATATATTTT | CASSLGGAGNTIYF
. | . | TRBJ1-1 | TRBV10-2 | TGCGCCAGCAGGGAATCGCTTGGAAACACTGAAGCTTTCTTT | CASRESLGNTEAFF
TRBD1 | . | TRBJ2-7 | TRBV6-5 | TGTGCCAGCAGGGACGGGGACAGGGTCCACGAGCAGTACTTC | CASRDGDRVHEQYF
. | . | TRBJ2-3 | TRBV5-1 | TGCGCCAGCAGCTTGGAAAGGGGCACAGATACGCAGTATTTT | CASSLERGTDTQYF
. | . | TRBJ2-3 | TRBV19 | TGTGCCAGTAGTAAAAGGGACGATAGCACAGATACGCAGTATTTT | CASSKRDDSTDTQYF